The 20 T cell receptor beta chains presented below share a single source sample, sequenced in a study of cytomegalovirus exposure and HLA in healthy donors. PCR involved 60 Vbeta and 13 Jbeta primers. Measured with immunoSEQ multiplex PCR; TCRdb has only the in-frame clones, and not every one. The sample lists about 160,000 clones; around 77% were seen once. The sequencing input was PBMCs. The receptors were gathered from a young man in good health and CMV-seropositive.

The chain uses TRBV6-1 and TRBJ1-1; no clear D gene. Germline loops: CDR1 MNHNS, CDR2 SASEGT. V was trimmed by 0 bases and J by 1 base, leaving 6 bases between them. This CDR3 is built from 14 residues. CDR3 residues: CASSEARGNTEAFF. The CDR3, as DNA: TGTGCCAGCAGTGAAGCGCGCGGGAACACTGAAGCTTTCTTT.

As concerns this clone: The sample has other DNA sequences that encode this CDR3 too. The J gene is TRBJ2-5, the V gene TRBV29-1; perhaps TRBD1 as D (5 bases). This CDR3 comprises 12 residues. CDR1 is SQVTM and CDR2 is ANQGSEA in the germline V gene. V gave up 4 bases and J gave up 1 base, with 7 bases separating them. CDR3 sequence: CSVVQGQETQYF. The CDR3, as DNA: TGCAGCGTTGTTCAGGGCCAAGAGACCCAGTACTTC. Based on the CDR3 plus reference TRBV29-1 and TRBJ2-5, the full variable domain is SAVISQKPSRDICQRGTSLTIQCQVDSQVTMMFWYRQQPGQSLTLIATANQGSEATYESGFVIDKFPISRPNLTFSTLTVSNMSPEDSSIYLCSVVQGQETQYFGPGTRLLVL.

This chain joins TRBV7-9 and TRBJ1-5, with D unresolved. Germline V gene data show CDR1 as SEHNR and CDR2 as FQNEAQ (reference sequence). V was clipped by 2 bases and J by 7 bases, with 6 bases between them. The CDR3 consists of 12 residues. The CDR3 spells CASSLTNQPQHF. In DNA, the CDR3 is TGTGCCAGCAGCTTAACTAACCAGCCCCAGCATTTT.

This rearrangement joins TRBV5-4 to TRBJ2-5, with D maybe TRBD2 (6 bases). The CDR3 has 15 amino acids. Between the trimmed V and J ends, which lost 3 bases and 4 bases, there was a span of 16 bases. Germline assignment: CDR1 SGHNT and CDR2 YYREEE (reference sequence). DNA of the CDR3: TGTGCCAGCAGCTCCGGGACTCTTTTGGGAGAGACCCAGTACTTC. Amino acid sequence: CASSSGTLLGETQYF.

The CDR3 DNA reads TGCGCCAGCAGCCAAGGACGGGACTACGAGCAGTACTTC. This encodes CASSQGRDYEQYF. This chain connects TRBV4-1 to TRBJ2-7, with a tentative D call TRBD2 (5 bases). This CDR3 contains 13 residues. The germline V gene has CDR1 MGHRA and CDR2 YSYEKL. Between the trimmed V and J ends, which lost 1 base and 3 bases, there was a span of 7 bases.

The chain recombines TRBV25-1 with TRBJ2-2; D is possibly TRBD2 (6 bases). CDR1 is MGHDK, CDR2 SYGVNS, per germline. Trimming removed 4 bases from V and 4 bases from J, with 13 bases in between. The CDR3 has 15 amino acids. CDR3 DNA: TGTGCCAGCAGTGCCTCGGGGGTGGGCACCGGGGAGCTGTTTTTT. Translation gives CASSASGVGTGELFF.

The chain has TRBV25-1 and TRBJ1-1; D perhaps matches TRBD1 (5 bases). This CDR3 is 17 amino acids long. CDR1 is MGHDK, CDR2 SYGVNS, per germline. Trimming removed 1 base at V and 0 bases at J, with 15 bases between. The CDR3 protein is CASSESPYDSLNTEAFF. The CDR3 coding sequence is TGTGCCAGCAGTGAATCCCCTTACGACAGCTTGAACACTGAAGCTTTCTTT.

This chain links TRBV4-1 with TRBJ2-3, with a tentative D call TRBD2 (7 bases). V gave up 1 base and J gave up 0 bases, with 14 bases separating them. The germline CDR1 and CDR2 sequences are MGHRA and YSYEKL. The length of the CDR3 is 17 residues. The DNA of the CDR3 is TGCGCCAGCAGCCAAGTGAACGGGGGGCTTAGCACAGATACGCAGTATTTT. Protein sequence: CASSQVNGGLSTDTQYF.

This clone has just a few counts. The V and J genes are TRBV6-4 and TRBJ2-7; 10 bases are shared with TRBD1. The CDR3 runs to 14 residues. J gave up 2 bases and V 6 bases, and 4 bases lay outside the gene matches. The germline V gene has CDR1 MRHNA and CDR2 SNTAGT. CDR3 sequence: CASRAGTGAYEQYF. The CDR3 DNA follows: TGTGCCAGCAGGGCAGGGACAGGGGCCTACGAGCAGTACTTC.

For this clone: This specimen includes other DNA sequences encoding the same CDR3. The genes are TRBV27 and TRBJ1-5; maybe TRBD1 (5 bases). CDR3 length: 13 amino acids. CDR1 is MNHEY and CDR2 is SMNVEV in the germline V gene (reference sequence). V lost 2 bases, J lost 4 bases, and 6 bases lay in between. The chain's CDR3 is CASSLRGNQPQHF. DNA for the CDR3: TGTGCCAGCAGTTTAAGGGGTAATCAGCCCCAGCATTTT.

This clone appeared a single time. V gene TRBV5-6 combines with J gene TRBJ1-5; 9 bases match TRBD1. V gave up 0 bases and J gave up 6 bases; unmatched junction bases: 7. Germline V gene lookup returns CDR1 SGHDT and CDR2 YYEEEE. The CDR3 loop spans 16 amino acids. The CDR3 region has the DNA TGTGCCAGCAGCTTGGCCGGGGGACAGGGTGGTCAGCCCCAGCATTTT. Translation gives CASSLAGGQGGQPQHF. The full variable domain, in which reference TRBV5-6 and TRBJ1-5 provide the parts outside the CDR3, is DAGVTQSPTHLIKTRGQQVTLRCSPKSGHDTVSWYQQALGQGPQFIFQYYEEEERQRGNFPDRFSGHQFPNYSSELNVNALLLGDSALYLCASSLAGGQGGQPQHFGDGTRLSIL.

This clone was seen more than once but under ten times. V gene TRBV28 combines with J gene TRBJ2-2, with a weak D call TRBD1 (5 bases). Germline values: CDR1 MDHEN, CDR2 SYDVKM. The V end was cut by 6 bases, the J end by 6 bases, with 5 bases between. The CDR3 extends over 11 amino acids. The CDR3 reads CASRGPGELFF. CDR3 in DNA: TGTGCCAGCAGGGGGCCCGGGGAGCTGTTTTTT.

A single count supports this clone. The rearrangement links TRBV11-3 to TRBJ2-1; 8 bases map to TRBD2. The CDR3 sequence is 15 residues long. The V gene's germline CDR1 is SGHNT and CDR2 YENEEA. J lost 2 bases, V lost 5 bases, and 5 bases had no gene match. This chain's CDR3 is CASSLGRETYNEQFF. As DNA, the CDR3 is TGTGCCAGCAGCCTCGGGAGGGAGACCTACAATGAGCAGTTCTTC.

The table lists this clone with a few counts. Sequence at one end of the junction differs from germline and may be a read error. The CDR3 region is CASNYRARDWTEAFF. The CDR3 nucleotides are TGTGCCAGCAATTACAGGGCGCGGGATTGGACTGAAGCTTTCTTT. The chain combines TRBV6-5 with TRBJ1-1; D perhaps matches TRBD1 (6 bases). Germline CDR1 MNHEY, CDR2 SVGAGI. The CDR3 runs to 15 residues.

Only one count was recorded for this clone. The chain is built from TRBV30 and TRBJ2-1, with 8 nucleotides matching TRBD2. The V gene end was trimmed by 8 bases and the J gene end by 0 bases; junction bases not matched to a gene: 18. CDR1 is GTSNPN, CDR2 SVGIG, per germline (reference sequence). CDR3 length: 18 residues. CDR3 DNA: TGTGCCGCCACTTTGCGCGGGGGGCACACGAGCTCCTACAATGAGCAGTTCTTC. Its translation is CAATLRGGHTSSYNEQFF.

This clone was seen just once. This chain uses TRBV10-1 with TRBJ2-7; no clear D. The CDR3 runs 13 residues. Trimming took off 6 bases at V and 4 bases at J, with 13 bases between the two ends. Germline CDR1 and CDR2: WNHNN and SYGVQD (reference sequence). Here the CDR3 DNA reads TGCGCCAGCAGGAAGCTACGGAGTTACGAGCAGTACTTC. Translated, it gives CASRKLRSYEQYF.

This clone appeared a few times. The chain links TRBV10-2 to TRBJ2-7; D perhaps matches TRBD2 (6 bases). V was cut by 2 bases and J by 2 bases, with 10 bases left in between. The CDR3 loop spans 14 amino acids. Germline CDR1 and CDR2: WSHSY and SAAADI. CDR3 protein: CASSEGDLTYEQYF. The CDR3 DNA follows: TGCGCCAGCAGTGAGGGGGACTTGACCTACGAGCAGTACTTC.

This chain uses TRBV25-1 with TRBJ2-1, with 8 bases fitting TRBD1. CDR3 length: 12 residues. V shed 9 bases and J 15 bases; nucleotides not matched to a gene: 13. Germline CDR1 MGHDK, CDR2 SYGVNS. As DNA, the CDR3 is TGTGCCAGTCCAGCAAACCGGACAGGGATGTTCTTC. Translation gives CASPANRTGMFF.

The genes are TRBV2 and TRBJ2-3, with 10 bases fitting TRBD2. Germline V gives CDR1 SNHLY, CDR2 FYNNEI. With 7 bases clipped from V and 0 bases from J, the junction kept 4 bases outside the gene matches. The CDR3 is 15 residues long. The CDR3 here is CASKGLAMSTDTQYF. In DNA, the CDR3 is TGTGCCAGCAAGGGACTAGCGATGAGCACAGATACGCAGTATTTT.

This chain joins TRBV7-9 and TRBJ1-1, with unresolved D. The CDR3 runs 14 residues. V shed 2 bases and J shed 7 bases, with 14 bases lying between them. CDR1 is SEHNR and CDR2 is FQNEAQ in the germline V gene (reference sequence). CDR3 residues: CASSLREQAHEAFF. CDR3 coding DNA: TGTGCCAGCAGCTTACGCGAGCAAGCCCATGAAGCTTTCTTT.